Each of the 3 T cell receptor beta chains below was sequenced from the same sample in a study of T cell changes during pregnancy in multiple sclerosis. Data came from immunoSEQ multiplex PCR; TCRdb stores just in-frame clones and leaves some out. This table holds some 39,000 clones, about 88% found once. The sequenced sample was CD8+ T cells from peripheral blood mononuclear cells, obtained in the first trimester of pregnancy. The receptors here all came from a female donor with multiple sclerosis, enrolled in a pregnancy study.

This clone is judged medium-sized. The gene calls are TRBV13 and TRBJ1-1; D unclear. V was shortened by 2 bases and J by 1 base, with 14 bases between the two germline ends. The CDR3 length is 16 residues. Germline V lookup: CDR1 PRHDT, CDR2 FYEKMQ (reference sequence). CDR3 nucleotides: TGTGCCAGCAGCTTACGCCCCTTGAAGCAGAACACTGAAGCTTTCTTT. Translated: CASSLRPLKQNTEAFF.

The rearrangement links TRBV6-1 to TRBJ1-2, with D uncertain. Germline CDR1 and CDR2: MNHNS and SASEGT. V gave up 2 bases and J gave up 8 bases, with 18 bases separating them. The CDR3 totals 15 residues. CDR3 in DNA: TGTGCCAGCAGTGAAATGGTCGACGACACGGGGGGCTACACCTTC. This encodes CASSEMVDDTGGYTF.

The CDR3 bases are TGTGCCAGCAGCTTAACGGCGGGGATGAACACTGAAGCTTTCTTT. It encodes CASSLTAGMNTEAFF. The chain links TRBV7-9 to TRBJ1-1, with D hard to call. Trimming shortened V by 2 bases and J by 0 bases, and 10 bases separated the two germline ends. The CDR3 runs to 15 residues. The germline CDR1 and CDR2 sequences are SEHNR and FQNEAQ (reference sequence).